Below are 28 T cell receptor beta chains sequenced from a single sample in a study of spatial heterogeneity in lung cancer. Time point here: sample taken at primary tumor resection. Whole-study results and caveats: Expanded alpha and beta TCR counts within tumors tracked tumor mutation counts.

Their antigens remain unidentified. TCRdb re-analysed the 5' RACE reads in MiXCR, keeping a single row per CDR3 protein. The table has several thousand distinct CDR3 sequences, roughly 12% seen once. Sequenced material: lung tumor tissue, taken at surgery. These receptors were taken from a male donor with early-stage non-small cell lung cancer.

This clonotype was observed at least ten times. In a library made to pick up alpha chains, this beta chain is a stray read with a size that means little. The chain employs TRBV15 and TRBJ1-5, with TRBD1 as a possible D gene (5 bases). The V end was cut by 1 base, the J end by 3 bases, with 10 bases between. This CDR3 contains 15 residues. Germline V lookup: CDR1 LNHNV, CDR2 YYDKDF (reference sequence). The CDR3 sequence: CATSRGGALNQPQHF. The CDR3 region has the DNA TGTGCCACCAGCAGAGGTGGGGCCCTCAATCAGCCCCAGCATTTT.

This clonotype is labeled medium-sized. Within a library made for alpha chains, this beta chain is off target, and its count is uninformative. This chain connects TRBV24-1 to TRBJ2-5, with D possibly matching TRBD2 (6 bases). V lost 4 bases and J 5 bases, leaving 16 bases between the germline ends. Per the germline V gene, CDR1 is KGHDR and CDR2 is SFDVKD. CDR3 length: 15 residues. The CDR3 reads CATSDQPGDGETQYF. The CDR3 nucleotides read TGTGCCACCAGTGACCAACCGGGGGACGGGGAGACCCAGTACTTC.

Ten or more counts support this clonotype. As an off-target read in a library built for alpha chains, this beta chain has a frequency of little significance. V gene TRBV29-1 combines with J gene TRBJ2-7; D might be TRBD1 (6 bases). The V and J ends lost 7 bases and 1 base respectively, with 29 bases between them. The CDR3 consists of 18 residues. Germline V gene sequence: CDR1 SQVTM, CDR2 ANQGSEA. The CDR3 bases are TGCAGCGCTTACGCCAATTCTGACAGGTTGGGTCTGTCCTACGAGCAGTACTTC. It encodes CSAYANSDRLGLSYEQYF.

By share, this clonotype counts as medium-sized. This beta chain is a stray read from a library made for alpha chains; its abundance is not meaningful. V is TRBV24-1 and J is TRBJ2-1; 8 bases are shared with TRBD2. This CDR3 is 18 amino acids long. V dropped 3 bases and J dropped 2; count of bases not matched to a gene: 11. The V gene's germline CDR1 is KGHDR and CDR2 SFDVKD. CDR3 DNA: TGTGCCACCAGTGATCCCAAAGGTAGCGGGGTAGCCTACAATGAGCAGTTCTTC. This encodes CATSDPKGSGVAYNEQFF.

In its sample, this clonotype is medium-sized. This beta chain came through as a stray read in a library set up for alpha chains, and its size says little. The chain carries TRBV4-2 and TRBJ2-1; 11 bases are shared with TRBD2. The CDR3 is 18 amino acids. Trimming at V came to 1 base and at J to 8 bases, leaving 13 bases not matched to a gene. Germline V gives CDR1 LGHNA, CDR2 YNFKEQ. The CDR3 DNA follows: TGTGCCAGCAGCCAAGCGACAGTAGCGGGAGGGCCTGGGGATGAGCAGTTCTTC. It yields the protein CASSQATVAGGPGDEQFF.

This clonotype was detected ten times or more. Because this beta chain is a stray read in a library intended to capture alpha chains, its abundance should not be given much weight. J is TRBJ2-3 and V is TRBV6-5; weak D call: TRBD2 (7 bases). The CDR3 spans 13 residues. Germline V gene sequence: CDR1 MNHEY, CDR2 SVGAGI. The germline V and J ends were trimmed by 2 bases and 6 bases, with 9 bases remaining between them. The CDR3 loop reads CASSYGRGDTQYF. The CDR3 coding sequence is TGTGCCAGCAGTTACGGGAGGGGGGATACGCAGTATTTT.

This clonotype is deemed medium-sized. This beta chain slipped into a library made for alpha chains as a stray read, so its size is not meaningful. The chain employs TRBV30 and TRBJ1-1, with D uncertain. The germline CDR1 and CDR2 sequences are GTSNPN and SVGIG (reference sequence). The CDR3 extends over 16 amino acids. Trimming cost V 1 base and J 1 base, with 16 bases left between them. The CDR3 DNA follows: TGTGCCTGGAGTGGAGAGACGGTATCCGGGAACACTGAAGCTTTCTTT. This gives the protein CAWSGETVSGNTEAFF.

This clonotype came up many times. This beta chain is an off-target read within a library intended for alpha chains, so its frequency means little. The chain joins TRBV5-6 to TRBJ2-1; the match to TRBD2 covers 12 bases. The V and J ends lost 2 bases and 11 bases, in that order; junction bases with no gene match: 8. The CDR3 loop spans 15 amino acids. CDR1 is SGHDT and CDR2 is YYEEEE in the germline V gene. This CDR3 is CASSLSATSGRQQFF. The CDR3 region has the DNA TGTGCCAGCAGCTTATCCGCGACTAGCGGGAGACAGCAGTTCTTC.

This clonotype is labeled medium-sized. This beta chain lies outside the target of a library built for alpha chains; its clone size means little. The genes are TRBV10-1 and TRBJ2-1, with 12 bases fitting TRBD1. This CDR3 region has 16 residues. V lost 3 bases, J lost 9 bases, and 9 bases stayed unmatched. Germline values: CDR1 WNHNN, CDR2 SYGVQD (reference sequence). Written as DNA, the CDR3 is TGCGCCAGCAGTGATCCACCGGGACAGGGGGCCGGTGAGCAGTTCTTC. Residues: CASSDPPGQGAGEQFF.

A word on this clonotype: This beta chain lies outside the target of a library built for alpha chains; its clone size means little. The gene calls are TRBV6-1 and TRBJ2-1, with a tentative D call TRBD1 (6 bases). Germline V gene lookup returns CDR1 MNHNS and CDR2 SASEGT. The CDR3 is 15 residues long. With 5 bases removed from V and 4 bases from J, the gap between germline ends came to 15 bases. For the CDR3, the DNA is TGTGCCAGCAGTCCCCTGGGACAAGGGTACAATGAGCAGTTCTTC. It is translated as CASSPLGQGYNEQFF.

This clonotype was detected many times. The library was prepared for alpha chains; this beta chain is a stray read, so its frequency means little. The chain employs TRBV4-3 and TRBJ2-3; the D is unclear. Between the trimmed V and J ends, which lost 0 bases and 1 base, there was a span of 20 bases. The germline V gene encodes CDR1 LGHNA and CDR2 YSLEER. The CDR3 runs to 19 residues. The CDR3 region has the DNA TGCGCCAGCAGCCAAGACCTCTTCCCGGTCTCAGGCGGCACAGATACGCAGTATTTT. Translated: CASSQDLFPVSGGTDTQYF.

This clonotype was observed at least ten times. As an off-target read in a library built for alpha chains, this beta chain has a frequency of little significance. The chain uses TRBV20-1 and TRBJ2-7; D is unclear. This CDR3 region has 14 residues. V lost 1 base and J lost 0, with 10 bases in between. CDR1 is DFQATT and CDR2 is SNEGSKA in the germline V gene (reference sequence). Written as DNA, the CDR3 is TGCAGTGCTAGAGCTCAGACAAGCTCCTACGAGCAGTACTTC. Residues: CSARAQTSSYEQYF.

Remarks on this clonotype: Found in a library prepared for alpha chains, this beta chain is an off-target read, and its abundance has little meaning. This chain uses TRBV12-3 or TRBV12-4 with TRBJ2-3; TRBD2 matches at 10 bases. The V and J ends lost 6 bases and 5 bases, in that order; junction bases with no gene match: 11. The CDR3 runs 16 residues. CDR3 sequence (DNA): TGTGCCAGCAGCTACAATCTAGCGGGAGTTGTAGATACGCAGTATTTT. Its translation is CASSYNLAGVVDTQYF.

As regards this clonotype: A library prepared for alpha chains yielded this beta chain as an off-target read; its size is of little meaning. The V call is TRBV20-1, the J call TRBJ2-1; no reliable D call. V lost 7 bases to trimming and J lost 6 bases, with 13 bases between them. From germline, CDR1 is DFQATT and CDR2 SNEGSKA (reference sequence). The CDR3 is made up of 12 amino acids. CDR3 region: CSVPDWSNEQFF. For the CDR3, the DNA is TGCAGTGTCCCCGACTGGAGCAATGAGCAGTTCTTC.

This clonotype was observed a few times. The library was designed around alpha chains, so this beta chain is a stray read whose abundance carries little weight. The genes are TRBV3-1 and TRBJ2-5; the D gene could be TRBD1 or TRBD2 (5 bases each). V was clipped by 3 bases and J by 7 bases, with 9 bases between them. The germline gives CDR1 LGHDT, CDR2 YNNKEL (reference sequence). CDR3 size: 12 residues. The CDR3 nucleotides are TGTGCCAGCAGCCAGGGGGTCGGGACCCAGTACTTC. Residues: CASSQGVGTQYF.

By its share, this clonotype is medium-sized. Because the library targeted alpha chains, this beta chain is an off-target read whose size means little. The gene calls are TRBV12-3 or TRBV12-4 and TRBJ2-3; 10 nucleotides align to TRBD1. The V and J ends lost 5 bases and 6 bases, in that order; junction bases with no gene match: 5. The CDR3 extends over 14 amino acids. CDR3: CASSRDRGFDTQYF. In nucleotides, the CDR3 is TGTGCCAGCAGTCGGGACAGGGGATTTGATACGCAGTATTTT.

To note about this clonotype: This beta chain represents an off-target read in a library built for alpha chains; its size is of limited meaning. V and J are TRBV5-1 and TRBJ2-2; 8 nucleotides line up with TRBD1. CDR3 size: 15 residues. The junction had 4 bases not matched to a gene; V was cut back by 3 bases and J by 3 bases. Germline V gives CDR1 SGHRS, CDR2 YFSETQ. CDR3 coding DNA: TGCGCCAGCAGCTCAGGGGGCTCGTACACCGGGGAGCTGTTTTTT. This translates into CASSSGGSYTGELFF.

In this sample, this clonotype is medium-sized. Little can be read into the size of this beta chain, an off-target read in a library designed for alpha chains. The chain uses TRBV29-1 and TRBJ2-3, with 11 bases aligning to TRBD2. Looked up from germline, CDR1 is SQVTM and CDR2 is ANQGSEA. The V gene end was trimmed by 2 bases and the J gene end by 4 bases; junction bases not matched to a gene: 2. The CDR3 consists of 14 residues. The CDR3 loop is CSVEIAGGSDTQYF. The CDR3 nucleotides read TGCAGCGTTGAAATAGCGGGAGGGTCAGATACGCAGTATTTT.

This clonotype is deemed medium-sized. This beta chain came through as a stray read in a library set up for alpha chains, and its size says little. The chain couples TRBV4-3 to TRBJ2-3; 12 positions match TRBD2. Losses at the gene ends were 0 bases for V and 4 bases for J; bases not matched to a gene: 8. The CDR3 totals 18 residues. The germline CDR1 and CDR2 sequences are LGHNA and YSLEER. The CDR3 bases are TGCGCCAGCAGCCAAGATTTTCTGACTAGCGGGAGACCAGATACGCAGTATTTT. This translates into CASSQDFLTSGRPDTQYF.

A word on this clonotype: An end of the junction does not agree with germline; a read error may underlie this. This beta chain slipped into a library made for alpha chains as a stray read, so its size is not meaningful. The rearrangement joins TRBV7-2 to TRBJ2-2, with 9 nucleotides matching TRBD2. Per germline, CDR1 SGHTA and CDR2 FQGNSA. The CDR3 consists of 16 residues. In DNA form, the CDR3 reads TGTGCCAGCAGCTTATTTGCGGGAGGGAACCCCGGGGAGCTGTTTTTT. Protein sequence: CASSLFAGGNPGELFF.

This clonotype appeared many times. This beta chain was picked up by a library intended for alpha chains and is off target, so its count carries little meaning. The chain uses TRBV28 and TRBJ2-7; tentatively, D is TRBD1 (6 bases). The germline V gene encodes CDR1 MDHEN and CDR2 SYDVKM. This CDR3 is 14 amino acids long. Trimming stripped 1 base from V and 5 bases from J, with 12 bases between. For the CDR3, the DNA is TGTGCCAGCAGTTTATCGGACAGCGCCGACGAGCAGTACTTC. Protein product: CASSLSDSADEQYF.

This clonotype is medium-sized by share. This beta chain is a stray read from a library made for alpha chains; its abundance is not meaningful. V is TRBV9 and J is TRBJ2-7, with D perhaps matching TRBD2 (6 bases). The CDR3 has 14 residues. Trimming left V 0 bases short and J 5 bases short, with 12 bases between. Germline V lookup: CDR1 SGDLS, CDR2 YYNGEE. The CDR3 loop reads CASSVDRELNEQYF. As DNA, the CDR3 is TGTGCCAGCAGCGTAGATCGGGAGCTGAACGAGCAGTACTTC.

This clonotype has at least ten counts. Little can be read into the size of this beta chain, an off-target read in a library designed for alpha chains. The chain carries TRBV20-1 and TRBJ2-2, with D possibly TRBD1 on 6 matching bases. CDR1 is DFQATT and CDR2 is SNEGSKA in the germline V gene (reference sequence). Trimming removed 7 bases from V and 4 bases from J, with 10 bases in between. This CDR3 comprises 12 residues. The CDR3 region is CSGAGVTGELFF. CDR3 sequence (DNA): TGCAGTGGTGCAGGGGTCACCGGGGAGCTGTTTTTT.

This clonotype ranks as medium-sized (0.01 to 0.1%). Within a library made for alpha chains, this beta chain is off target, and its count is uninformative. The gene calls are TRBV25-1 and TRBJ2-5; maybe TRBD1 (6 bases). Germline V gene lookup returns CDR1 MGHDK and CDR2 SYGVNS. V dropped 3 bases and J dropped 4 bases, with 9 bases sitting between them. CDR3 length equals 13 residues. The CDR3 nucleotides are TGTGCCAGCAGTGACAGGGGAACAGAGACCCAGTACTTC. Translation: CASSDRGTETQYF.

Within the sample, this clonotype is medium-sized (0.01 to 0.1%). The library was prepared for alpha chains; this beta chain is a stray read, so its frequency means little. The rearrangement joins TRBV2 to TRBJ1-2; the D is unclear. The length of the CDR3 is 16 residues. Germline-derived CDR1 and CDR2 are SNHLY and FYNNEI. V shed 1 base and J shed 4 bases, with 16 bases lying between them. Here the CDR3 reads CASSEESRVFLYGYTF. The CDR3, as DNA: TGTGCCAGCAGTGAAGAGAGTCGGGTTTTTCTCTATGGCTACACCTTC.

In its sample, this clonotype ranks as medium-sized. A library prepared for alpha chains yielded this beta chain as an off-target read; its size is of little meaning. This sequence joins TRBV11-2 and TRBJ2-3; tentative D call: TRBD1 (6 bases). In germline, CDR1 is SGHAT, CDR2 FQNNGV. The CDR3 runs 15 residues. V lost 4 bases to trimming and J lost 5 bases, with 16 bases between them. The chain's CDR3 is CASSSPLGGRDTQYF. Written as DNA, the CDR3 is TGTGCCAGCAGCTCACCGCTTGGGGGCAGAGATACGCAGTATTTT.

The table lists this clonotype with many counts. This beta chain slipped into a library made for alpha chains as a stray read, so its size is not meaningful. The CDR3 coding sequence is TGTGCCAGCAGCTTAGTACGATGGGAGAACACCGGGGAGCTGTTTTTT. This translates into CASSLVRWENTGELFF. The chain couples TRBV7-6 to TRBJ2-2; D not certain. CDR1 and CDR2 from the germline V gene are SGHVS and FNYEAQ. The V and J ends lost 1 base and 1 base respectively, with 10 bases between them. The CDR3 sequence is 16 residues long.

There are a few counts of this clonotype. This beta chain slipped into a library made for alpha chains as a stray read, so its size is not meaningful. CDR3 nucleotide sequence: TGTGCCAGCAGTGATTGGGAGGCGGGGGTGGAGACCCAGTACTTC. Amino acid sequence: CASSDWEAGVETQYF. The chain couples TRBV25-1 to TRBJ2-5; TRBD2 matches at 7 bases. Germline values: CDR1 MGHDK, CDR2 SYGVNS. The CDR3 has 15 amino acids. V dropped 3 bases and J dropped 5; count of bases not matched to a gene: 9.